The clone carrying this TCR beta chain was counted between two and nine times. This specimen belongs to a study of response to subunit inactivated influenza vaccine. In TCRdb, the RT-PCR reads were re-called with MiXCR into one record per CDR3 protein. The data show hundreds of thousands of distinct CDR3 sequences, 15% to 17% seen once. This CDR3 contains 16 residues. Trimming shortened V by 2 bases and J by 0 bases, and 9 bases separated the two germline ends. CDR1 SGHKS and CDR2 YYEKEE come from the germline V gene (reference sequence). This receptor was taken from a man in his fifties who received an inactivated influenza vaccine. The rearrangement uses TRBV5-5 and TRBJ2-6; D is unresolved. The material was PBMCs from blood, obtained about 12 days after vaccination. DNA for the CDR3: TGTGCCAGCAGCTTTCGTCGCGGCTCTGGGGCCAACGTCCTGACTTTC. Encoded protein: CASSFRRGSGANVLTF.